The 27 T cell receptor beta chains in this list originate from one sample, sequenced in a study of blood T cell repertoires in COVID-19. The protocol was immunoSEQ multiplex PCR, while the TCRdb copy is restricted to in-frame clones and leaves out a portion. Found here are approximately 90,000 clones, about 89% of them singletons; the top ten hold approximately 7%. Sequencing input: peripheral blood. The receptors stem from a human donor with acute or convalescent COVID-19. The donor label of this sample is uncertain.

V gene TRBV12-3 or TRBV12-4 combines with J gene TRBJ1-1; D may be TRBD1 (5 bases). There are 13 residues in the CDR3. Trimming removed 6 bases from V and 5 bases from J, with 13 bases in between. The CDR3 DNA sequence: TGTGCCAGCAGGGCCGGACAAACAACTGAAGCTTTCTTT. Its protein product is CASRAGQTTEAFF.

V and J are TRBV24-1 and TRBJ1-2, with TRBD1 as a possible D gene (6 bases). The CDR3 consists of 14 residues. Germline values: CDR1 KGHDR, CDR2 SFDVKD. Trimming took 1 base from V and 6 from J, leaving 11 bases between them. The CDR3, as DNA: TGTGCCACCAGTGATTTCACAGGGATGAATGGCTACACCTTC. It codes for CATSDFTGMNGYTF.

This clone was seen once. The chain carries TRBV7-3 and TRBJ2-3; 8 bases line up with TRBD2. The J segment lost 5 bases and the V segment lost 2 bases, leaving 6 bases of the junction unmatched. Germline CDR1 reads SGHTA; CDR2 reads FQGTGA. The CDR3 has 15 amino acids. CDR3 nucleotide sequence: TGTGCCAGCAGCTTAGCGGGGGGAGATGGAGATACGCAGTATTTT. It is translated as CASSLAGGDGDTQYF.

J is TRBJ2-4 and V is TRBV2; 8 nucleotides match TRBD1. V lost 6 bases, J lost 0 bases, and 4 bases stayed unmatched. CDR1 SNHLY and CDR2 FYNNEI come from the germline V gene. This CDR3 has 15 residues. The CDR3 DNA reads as TGTGCCAGCAGCGGACAGGGAATAGCCAAAAACATTCAGTACTTC. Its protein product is CASSGQGIAKNIQYF. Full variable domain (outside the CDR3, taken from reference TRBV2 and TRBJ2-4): EPEVTQTPSHQVTQMGQEVILRCVPISNHLYFYWYRQILGQKVEFLVSFYNNEISEKSEIFDDQFSVERPDGSNFTLKIRSTKLEDSAMYFCASSGQGIAKNIQYFGAGTRLSVL.

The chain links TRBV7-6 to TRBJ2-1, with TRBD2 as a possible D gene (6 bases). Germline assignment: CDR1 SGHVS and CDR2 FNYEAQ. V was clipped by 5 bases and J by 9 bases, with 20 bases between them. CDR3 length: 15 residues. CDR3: CASSPTSGGYGEQFF. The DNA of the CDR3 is TGTGCCAGCAGCCCCACTAGTGGGGGGTACGGTGAGCAGTTCTTC.

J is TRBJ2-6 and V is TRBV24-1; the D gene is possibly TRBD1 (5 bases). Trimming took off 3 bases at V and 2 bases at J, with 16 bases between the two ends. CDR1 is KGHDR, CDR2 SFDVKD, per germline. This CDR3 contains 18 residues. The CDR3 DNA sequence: TGTGCCACCAGTGATATCCAGGGATCATCCCCTGGGGCCAACGTCCTGACTTTC. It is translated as CATSDIQGSSPGANVLTF.

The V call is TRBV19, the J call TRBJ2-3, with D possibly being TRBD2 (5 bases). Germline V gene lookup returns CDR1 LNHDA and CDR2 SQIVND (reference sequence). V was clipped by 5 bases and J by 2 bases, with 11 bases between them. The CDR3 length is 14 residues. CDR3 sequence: CASSLGLSTDTQYF. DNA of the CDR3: TGTGCCAGTAGTCTTGGACTCTCCACAGATACGCAGTATTTT.

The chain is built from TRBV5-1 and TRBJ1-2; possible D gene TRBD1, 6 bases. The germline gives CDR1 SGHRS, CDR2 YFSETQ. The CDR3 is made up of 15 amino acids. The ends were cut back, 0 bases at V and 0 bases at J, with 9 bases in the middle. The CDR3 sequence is CASSLGQVANYGYTF. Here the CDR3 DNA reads TGCGCCAGCAGCTTGGGACAGGTAGCTAACTATGGCTACACCTTC. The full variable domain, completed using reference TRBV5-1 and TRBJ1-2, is KAGVTQTPRYLIKTRGQQVTLSCSPISGHRSVSWYQQTPGQGLQFLFEYFSETQRNKGNFPGRFSGRQFSNSRSEMNVSTLELGDSALYLCASSLGQVANYGYTFGSGTRLTVV.

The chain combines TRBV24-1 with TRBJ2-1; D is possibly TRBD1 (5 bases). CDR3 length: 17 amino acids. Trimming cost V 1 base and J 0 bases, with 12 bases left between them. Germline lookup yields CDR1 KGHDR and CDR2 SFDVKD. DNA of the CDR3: TGTGCCACCAGTGATTTCTTAGGGGATAGCTCCTACAATGAGCAGTTCTTC. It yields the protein CATSDFLGDSSYNEQFF.

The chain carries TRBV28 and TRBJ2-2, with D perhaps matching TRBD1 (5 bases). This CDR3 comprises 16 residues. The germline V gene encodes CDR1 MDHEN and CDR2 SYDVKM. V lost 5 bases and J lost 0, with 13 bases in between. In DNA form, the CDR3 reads TGTGCCAGCAGTCTCAGTCAGGGCGCGAACACCGGGGAGCTGTTTTTT. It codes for CASSLSQGANTGELFF.

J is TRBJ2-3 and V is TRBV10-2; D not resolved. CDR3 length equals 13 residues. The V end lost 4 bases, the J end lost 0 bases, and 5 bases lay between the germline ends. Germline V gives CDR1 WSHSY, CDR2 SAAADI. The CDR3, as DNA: TGCGCCAGCAGTGGGCCAAGCACAGATACGCAGTATTTT. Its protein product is CASSGPSTDTQYF.

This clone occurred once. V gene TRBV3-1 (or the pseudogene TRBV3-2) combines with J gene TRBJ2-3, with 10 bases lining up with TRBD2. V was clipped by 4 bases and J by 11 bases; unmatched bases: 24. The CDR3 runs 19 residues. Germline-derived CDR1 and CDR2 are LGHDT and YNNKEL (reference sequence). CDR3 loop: CASSRTLTGLAGAPEGQYF. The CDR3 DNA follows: TGTGCCAGCAGCCGGACATTGACAGGGCTAGCGGGGGCCCCGGAAGGGCAGTATTTT.

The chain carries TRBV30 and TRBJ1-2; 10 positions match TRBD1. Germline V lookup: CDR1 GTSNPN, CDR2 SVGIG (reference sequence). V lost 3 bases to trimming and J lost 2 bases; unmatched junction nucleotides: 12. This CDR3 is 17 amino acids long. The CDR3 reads CAWRGGTGARGNYGYTF. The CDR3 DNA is TGTGCCTGGAGGGGGGGGACAGGGGCGAGAGGGAACTATGGCTACACCTTC.

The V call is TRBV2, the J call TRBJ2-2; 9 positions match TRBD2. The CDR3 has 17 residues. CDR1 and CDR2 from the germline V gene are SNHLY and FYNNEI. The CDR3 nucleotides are TGTGCTAAAAGTCGAGTAGCGGGGGCCAAAAACACCGGGGAGCTGTTTTTT. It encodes CAKSRVAGAKNTGELFF. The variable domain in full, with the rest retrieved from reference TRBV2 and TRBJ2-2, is EPEVTQTPSHQVTQMGQEVILRCVPISNHLYFYWYRQILGQKVEFLVSFYNNEISEKSEIFDDQFSVERPDGSNFTLKIRSTKLEDSAMYFCAKSRVAGAKNTGELFFGEGSRLTVL.

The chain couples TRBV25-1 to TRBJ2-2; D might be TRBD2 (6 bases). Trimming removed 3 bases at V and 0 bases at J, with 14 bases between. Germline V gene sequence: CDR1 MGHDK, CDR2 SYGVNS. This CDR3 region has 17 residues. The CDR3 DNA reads TGTGCCAGCAGTGAGAAGAGGGGAGGACCGAACACCGGGGAGCTGTTTTTT. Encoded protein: CASSEKRGGPNTGELFF.

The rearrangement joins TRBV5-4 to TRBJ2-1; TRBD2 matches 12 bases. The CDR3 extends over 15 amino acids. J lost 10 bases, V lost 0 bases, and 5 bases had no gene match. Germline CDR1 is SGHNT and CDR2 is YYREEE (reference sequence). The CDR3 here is CASSLGLAGEDEQFF. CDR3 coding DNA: TGTGCCAGCAGCTTGGGACTAGCGGGGGAAGACGAGCAGTTCTTC.

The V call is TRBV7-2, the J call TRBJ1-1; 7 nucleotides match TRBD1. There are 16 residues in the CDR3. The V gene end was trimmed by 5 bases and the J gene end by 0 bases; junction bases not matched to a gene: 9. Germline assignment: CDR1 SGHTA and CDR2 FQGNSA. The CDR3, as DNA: TGTGCCAGCAGCAAGCGACAGGGTGTAATGAACACTGAAGCTTTCTTT. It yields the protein CASSKRQGVMNTEAFF.

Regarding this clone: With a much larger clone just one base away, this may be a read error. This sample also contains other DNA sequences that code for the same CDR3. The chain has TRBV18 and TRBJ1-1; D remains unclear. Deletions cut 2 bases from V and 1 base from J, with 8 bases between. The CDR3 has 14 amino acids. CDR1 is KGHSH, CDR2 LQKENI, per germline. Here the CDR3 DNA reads TGTGCCAGCTCACCAGGCGGGGAGAACACTGAAGCTTTCTTT. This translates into CASSPGGENTEAFF. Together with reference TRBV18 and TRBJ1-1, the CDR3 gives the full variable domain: NAGVMQNPRHLVRRRGQEARLRCSPMKGHSHVYWYRQLPEEGLKFMVYLQKENIIDESGMPKERFSAEFPKEGPSILRIQQVVRGDSAAYFCASSPGGENTEAFFGQGTRLTVV.

CDR3 amino acids: CSAPRADTQYF. The DNA for the CDR3 is TGCAGTGCTCCTAGAGCAGATACGCAGTATTTT. This sequence joins TRBV20-1 and TRBJ2-3; D remains ambiguous. CDR3 size: 11 residues. Germline V gene lookup returns CDR1 DFQATT and CDR2 SNEGSKA (reference sequence). Trimming took off 5 bases at V and 4 bases at J, with 7 bases between the two ends.

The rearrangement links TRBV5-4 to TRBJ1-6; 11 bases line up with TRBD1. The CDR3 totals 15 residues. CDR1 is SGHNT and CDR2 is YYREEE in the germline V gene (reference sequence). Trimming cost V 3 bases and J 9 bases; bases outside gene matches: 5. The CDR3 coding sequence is TGTGCCAGCAGCTCATCCGGGACAGGGGGTTCACCCCTCCACTTT. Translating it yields CASSSSGTGGSPLHF.

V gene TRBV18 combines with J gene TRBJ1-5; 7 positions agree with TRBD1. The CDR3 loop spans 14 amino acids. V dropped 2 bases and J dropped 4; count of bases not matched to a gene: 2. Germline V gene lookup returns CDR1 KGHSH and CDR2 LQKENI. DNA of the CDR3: TGTGCCAGCTCACCAGGACAGGTAAATCAGCCCCAGCATTTT. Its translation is CASSPGQVNQPQHF.

The CDR3 loop is CASSDSGGDNEQFF. The DNA for the CDR3 is TGTGCCAGCAGTGATTCGGGGGGAGACAATGAGCAGTTCTTC. The chain has TRBV6-1 and TRBJ2-1, with 7 bases identical to TRBD2. Germline lookup yields CDR1 MNHNS and CDR2 SASEGT. The CDR3 is made up of 14 amino acids. Trimming removed 3 bases from V and 5 bases from J; junction bases left unmatched: 4.

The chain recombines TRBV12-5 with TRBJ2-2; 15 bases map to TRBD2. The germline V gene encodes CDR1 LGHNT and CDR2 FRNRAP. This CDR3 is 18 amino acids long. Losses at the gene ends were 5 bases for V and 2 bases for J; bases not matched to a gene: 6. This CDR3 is CASGPGLAGGPNTGELFF. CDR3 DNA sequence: TGTGCTAGTGGTCCCGGACTAGCGGGGGGGCCAAACACCGGGGAGCTGTTTTTT. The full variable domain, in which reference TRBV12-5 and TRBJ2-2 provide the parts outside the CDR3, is DARVTQTPRHKVTEMGQEVTMRCQPILGHNTVFWYRQTMMQGLELLAYFRNRAPLDDSGMPKDRFSAEMPDATLATLKIQPSEPRDSAVYFCASGPGLAGGPNTGELFFGEGSRLTVL.

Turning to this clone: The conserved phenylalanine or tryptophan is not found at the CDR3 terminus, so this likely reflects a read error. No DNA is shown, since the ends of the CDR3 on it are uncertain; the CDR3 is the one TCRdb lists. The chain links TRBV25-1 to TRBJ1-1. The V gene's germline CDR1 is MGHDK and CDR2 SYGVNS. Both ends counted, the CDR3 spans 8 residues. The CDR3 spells CASSRDPA.

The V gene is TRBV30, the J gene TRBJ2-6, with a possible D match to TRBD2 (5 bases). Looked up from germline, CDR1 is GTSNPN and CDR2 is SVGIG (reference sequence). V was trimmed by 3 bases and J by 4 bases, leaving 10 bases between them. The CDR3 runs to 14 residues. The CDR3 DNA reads TGTGCCTGGAGGAGGGCGAGCGGGGCCAACGTCCTGACTTTC. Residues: CAWRRASGANVLTF.

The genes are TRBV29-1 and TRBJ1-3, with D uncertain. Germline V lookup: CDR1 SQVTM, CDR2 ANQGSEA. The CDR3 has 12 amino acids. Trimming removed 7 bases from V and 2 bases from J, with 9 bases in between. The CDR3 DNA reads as TGCAGCGCTGGAGGGCCTGGAAACACCATATATTTT. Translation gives CSAGGPGNTIYF.

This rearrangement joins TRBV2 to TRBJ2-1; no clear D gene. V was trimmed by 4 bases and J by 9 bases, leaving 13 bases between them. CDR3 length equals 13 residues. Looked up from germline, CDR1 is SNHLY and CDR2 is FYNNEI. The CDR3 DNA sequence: TGTGCCAGCAGTGGCGACCGACGCGGTGAGCAGTTCTTC. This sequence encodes CASSGDRRGEQFF.